The rows below give T cell receptor beta chains drawn from one sample of a study of blood T cell repertoires in COVID-19. Libraries were prepared by immunoSEQ multiplex PCR; TCRdb keeps only in-frame clonotypes and omits some of them. The repertoire consists of approximately 200,000 clones, with nearly 90% occurring once and the leading ten covering under 3%. The sample comprised PBMCs or T cells enriched from blood (not recorded which). Source of these receptors: a woman between 35 and 50 years old with acute COVID-19. The CDR3 runs from the conserved cysteine through the conserved F or W. The order of the fields is V gene, J gene, D gene, clone size, CDR3 DNA, CDR3 protein. D genes are given only for firm matches. Clone size is stated in some rows and not others, as once, few, many or a class when expanded.

>TRBV4-2|TRBJ2-1|TRBD2|-
TGTGCCAGCAGCCAAGAAACGACTAGCGTCTACAATGAGCAGTTCTTC
CASSQETTSVYNEQFF
>TRBV5-6|TRBJ1-1|-|-
TGTGCCAGCAGCCTCAAGGGGGACGACACTGAAGCTTTCTTT
CASSLKGDDTEAFF
>TRBV5-1|TRBJ2-2|TRBD2|-
TGCGCCAGCAGCTTGGTTAGCGGGTTCCTCGTCCCCGGGGAGCTGTTTTTT
CASSLVSGFLVPGELFF
>TRBV3-1/TRBV3-2|TRBJ1-6|-|-
TGTGCCAGCAGCCGGGGCAGCTCCTATAATTCACCCCTCCACTTT
CASSRGSSYNSPLHF
>TRBV28|TRBJ2-1|TRBD2|-
TGTGCCAGCAGTTCACTAGCGGGGGTATACAATGAGCAGTTCTTC
CASSSLAGVYNEQFF
>TRBV5-1|TRBJ1-4|-|few
TGCGCCAGCAGCTTAAAGGGGTTGGGTAATGAAAAACTGTTTTTT
CASSLKGLGNEKLFF
>TRBV24-1|TRBJ2-7|TRBD2|-
TGTGCCACCAGTGATCCACCGCCGGGAGGGAGGGTATTCTACGAGCAGTACTTC
CATSDPPPGGRVFYEQYF
>TRBV2|TRBJ2-3|-|once
TGTGCCAGCAGGGAGGGCGTTTCCCCGAGCACAGATACGCAGTATTTT
CASREGVSPSTDTQYF
>TRBV4-2|TRBJ1-2|TRBD1|-
TGTGCCAGCAGCCAAGATTCCCTCCGGGGGACAGAGAATGGCTACACCTTC
CASSQDSLRGTENGYTF
>TRBV7-2|TRBJ1-1|-|once
TGTGCCAGCAGCCACAATATGAACACTGAAGCTTTCTTT
CASSHNMNTEAFF
>TRBV5-1|TRBJ2-3|TRBD1|-
TGCGCCAGCAGCCCCTCAGGGGGCGTAGGCACAGATACGCAGTATTTT
CASSPSGGVGTDTQYF
>TRBV14|TRBJ2-1|TRBD2|-
TGTGCCAGCAGCAAGACGCGTGGGGGGGGGTTCAATGAGCAGTTCTTC
CASSKTRGGGFNEQFF
>TRBV30|TRBJ2-1|TRBD2|-
TGTGCCTGGTCCAGGACTAGCGGGGGGGCCTACAATGAGCAGTTCTTC
CAWSRTSGGAYNEQFF
>TRBV5-1|TRBJ2-2|TRBD1|-
TGCGCCAGCAGCTTGGCCGGGCAGGGGGCAATCGTCGGGGAGCTGTTTTTT
CASSLAGQGAIVGELFF
>TRBV28|TRBJ1-6|-|-
TGTGCCAGCAGTTTGGACTGGGGGGATAATTCACCCCTCCACTTT
CASSLDWGDNSPLHF
>TRBV18|TRBJ1-3|-|-
TGTGCCAGCTCACCCCTACCCCCCGGAGCTGGAAACACCATATATTTT
CASSPLPPGAGNTIYF
>TRBV6-5|TRBJ1-3|-|-
TGTGCCAGCAGATTCCGGGACTCTGGAAACACCATATATTTT
CASRFRDSGNTIYF
>TRBV5-1|TRBJ1-1|TRBD1|once
TGCGCCAGTGGGACAGATCCGAACACTGAAGCTTTCTTT
CASGTDPNTEAFF
>TRBV12-3/TRBV12-4|TRBJ1-5|-|-
TGTGCCAGCAGTCAGGGTCCGGCTCAGCCCCAGCATTTT
CASSQGPAQPQHF
>TRBV4-1|TRBJ2-1|-|-
TGCGCCAGCAGCCAAGATCCTTACGGGGGGCTGTTATACAATGAGCAGTTCTTC
CASSQDPYGGLLYNEQFF
>TRBV3-1/TRBV3-2|TRBJ2-3|TRBD2|-
TGTGCCAGCAGCCCGACTAGCGGGAGGAGTTTAGATACGCAGTATTTT
CASSPTSGRSLDTQYF
>TRBV30|TRBJ2-3|TRBD2|-
TGTGCCTGGAGTACTAGCGGGACTGCAGATACGCAGTATTTT
CAWSTSGTADTQYF
>TRBV3-1/TRBV3-2|TRBJ2-1|TRBD2|-
TGTGCCAGCAGCCGGGGGGGACTAGAGTACGATGAGCAGTTCTTC
CASSRGGLEYDEQFF
>TRBV6-6|TRBJ2-1|-|-
TGTGCCAGTTTCGGGACAACCCGTTGGTTCTTC
CASFGTTRWFF